This TCR beta chain was sequenced for a study of shared clonotypes between healthy human individuals. Some clones are missing from TCRdb's copy, which holds only in-frame ones; the method was immunoSEQ multiplex PCR. Among under 850,000 clones, almost 95% were seen once, and the ten largest hold 24%. This CDR3 comprises 13 residues. V shed 0 bases and J shed 7 bases, with 8 bases lying between them. The germline V gene encodes CDR1 MNHEY and CDR2 SVGAGI. The naive CD8 population came from CD45RO-negative cells selected for CCR7, without terminally differentiated effector memory CD45RA+ cells. The specimen was naive CD8+ T cells sorted from blood. The TCR originated in a man in his thirties or forties in good health. The rearrangement joins TRBV6-5 to TRBJ2-3; D perhaps matches TRBD2 (5 bases). The CDR3: CASSYSAGNTQYF. The DNA for the CDR3 is TGTGCCAGCAGTTACTCAGCCGGGAATACGCAGTATTTT.